The source of this T cell receptor (beta chain) is a study of identical twins. Regarding the study as a whole: Twin-shared out-of-frame alpha sequences were enriched for low generation probability.

This clonotype was recorded many times. Its antigen is unknown. V was pared by 0 bases and J by 5 bases, with 13 bases between. The V gene's germline CDR1 is SEHNR and CDR2 FQNEAQ (reference sequence). This CDR3 spans 16 amino acids. Only healthy Caucasians were enrolled as donors. The authors used template switching to add a universal primer site and gave cDNA unique molecular identifiers. TCRdb ran MiXCR on the 5' RACE reads and lists one entry per CDR3 protein. This table holds about 210,000 distinct CDR3 sequences, roughly a tenth found once. The chain joins TRBV7-9 to TRBJ2-2, with D perhaps given as TRBD1 or TRBD2 (6 bases each). The sequence came from a young woman in good health. Sequencing was done on a sample of memory (CD45RO+) T cells sorted from blood. CDR3 nucleotide sequence: TGTGCCAGCAGCTTAGCGAACACAGGGAGGACCGGGGAGCTGTTTTTT. It encodes CASSLANTGRTGELFF.